This T cell receptor (beta chain) originates from a study of response to subunit inactivated influenza vaccine. TCRdb used MiXCR to reprocess the RT-PCR reads, holding one entry per CDR3 protein. The sample lists more than 150,000 distinct CDR3 sequences; about a tenth were seen once. This clonotype was observed a handful of times. Its target is unknown. Whole-study findings and limits: The authors proposed limited new T cell recruitment per seasonal influenza vaccination.

CDR3 length equals 16 residues. The V end was cut by 1 base, the J end by 0 bases, with 9 bases between. The germline V gene has CDR1 KGHSH and CDR2 LQKENI. The sequence was obtained from a man in his fifties who received an inactivated influenza vaccine. Sequenced here: non-naive T cells sorted from PBMCs, sampled on the day of vaccination. The chain carries TRBV18 and TRBJ1-4, with unresolved D. The CDR3 region has the DNA TGTGCCAGCTCACCACTGCAGACTACAACTAATGAAAAACTGTTTTTT. Translating gives CASSPLQTTTNEKLFF.